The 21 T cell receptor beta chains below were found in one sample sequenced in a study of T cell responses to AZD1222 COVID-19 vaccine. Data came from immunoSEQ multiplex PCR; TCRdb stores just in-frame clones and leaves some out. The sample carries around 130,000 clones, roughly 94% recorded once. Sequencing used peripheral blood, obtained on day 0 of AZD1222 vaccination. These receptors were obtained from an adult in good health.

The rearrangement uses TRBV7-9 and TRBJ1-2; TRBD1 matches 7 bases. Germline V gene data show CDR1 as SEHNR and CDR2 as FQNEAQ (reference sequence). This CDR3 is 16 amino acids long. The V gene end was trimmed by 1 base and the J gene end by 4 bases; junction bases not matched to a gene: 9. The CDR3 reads CASSLDRGRDLYGYTF. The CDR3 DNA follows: TGTGCCAGCAGCTTAGATAGGGGGCGAGATCTCTATGGCTACACCTTC. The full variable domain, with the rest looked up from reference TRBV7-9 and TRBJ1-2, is DTGVSQNPRHKITKRGQNVTFRCDPISEHNRLYWYRQTLGQGPEFLTYFQNEAQLEKSRLLSDRFSAERPKGSFSTLEIQRTEQGDSAMYLCASSLDRGRDLYGYTFGSGTRLTVV.

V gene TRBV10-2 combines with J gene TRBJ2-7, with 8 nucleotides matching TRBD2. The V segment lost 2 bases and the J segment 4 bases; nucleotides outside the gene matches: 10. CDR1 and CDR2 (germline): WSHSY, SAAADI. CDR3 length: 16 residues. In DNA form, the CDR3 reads TGCGCCAGCAGTGAGCCTCGGGAGGGCCTTGGTTACGAGCAGTACTTC. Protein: CASSEPREGLGYEQYF.

CDR3 loop: CASSPDRGPGSPLHF. The DNA of the CDR3 is TGTGCCAGCTCACCGGACAGGGGGCCAGGGTCACCCCTCCACTTT. The V call is TRBV18, the J call TRBJ1-6; 11 bases are shared with TRBD1. Per germline, CDR1 KGHSH and CDR2 LQKENI. The CDR3 spans 15 residues. V lost 3 bases and J lost 10; bases outside the gene matches: 5.

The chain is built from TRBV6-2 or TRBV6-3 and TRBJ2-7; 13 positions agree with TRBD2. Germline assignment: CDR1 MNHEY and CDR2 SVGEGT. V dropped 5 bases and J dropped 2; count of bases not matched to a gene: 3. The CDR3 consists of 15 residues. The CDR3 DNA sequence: TGTGCCAGCAGTCCGGGACTAGCGGGAACCTACGAGCAGTACTTC. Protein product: CASSPGLAGTYEQYF.

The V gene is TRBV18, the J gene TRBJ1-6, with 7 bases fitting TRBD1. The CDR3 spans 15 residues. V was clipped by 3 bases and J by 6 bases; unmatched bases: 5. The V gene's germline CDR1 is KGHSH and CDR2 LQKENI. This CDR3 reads CASSPSGTANSPLHF. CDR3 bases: TGTGCCAGCTCACCTTCCGGGACAGCTAATTCACCCCTCCACTTT. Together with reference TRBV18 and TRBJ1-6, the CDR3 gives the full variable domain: NAGVMQNPRHLVRRRGQEARLRCSPMKGHSHVYWYRQLPEEGLKFMVYLQKENIIDESGMPKERFSAEFPKEGPSILRIQQVVRGDSAAYFCASSPSGTANSPLHFGNGTRLTVT.

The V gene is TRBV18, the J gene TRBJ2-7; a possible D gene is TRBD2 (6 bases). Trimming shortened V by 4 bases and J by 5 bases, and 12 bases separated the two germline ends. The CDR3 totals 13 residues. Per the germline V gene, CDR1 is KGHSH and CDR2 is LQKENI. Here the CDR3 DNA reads TGTGCCAGCTCACTTGGCCGGGGGAACGAGCAGTACTTC. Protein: CASSLGRGNEQYF.

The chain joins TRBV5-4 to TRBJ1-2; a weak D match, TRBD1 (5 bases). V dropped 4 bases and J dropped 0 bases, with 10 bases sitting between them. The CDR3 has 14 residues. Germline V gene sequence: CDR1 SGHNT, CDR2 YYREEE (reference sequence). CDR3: CASSIGTANYGYTF. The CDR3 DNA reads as TGTGCCAGCAGCATCGGGACGGCTAACTATGGCTACACCTTC.

The CDR3 DNA is TGTGCCACCAGTGACCAAGATCCTGCCCCCCACGAGCAGTACTTC. Its protein is CATSDQDPAPHEQYF. The chain links TRBV24-1 to TRBJ2-7, with D unclear. V was shortened by 4 bases and J by 5 bases, with 17 bases between the two germline ends. CDR1 KGHDR and CDR2 SFDVKD come from the germline V gene. The CDR3 extends over 15 amino acids.

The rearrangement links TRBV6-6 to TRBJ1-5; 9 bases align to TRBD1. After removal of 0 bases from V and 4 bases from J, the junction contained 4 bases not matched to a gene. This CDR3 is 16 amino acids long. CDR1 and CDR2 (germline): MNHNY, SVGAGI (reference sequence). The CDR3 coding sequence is TGTGCCAGCAGTTACTCGGGACAGGGTAAAAATCAGCCCCAGCATTTT. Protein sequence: CASSYSGQGKNQPQHF.

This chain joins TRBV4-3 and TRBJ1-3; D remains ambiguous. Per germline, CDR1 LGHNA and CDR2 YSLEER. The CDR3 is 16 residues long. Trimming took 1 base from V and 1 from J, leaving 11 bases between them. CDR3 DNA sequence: TGCGCCAGCAGCCAAGGTCCTCGAGGGTCTGGAAACACCATATATTTT. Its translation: CASSQGPRGSGNTIYF.

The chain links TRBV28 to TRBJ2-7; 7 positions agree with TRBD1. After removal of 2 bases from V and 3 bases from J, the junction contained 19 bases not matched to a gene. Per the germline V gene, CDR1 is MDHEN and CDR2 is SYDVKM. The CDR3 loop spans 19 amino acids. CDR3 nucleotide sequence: TGTGCCAGCAGTTTAGATTTTTTGGTATCGTGGACAGGCTTCTACGAGCAGTACTTC. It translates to CASSLDFLVSWTGFYEQYF.

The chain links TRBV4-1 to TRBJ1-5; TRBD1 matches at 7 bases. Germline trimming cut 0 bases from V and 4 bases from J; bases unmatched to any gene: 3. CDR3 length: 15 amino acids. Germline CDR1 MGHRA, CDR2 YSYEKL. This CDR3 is CASSQDKGANQPQHF. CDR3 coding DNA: TGCGCCAGCAGCCAAGATAAGGGGGCAAATCAGCCCCAGCATTTT.

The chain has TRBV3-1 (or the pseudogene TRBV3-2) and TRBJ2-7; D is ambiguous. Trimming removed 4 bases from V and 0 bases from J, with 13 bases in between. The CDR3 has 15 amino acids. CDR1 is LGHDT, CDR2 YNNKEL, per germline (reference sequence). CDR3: CASSPGPTISYEQYF. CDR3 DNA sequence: TGTGCCAGCAGCCCCGGACCCACCATCTCCTACGAGCAGTACTTC.

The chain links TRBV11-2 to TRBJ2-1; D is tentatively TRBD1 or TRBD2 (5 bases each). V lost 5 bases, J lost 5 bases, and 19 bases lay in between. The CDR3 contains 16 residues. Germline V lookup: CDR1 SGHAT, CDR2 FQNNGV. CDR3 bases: TGTGCCAGCAGCCGCCCGGGACCCCGTGGGGACAATGAGCAGTTCTTC. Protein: CASSRPGPRGDNEQFF. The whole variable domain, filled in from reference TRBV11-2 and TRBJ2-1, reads EAGVAQSPRYKIIEKRQSVAFWCNPISGHATLYWYQQILGQGPKLLIQFQNNGVVDDSQLPKDRFSAERLKGVDSTLKIQPAKLEDSAVYLCASSRPGPRGDNEQFFGPGTRLTVL.

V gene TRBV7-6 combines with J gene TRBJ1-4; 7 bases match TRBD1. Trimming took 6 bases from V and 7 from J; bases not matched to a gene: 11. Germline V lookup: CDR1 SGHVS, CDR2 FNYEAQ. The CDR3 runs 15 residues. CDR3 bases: TGTGCCAGCAGACGACAGGGCTCGTGGGGTGAAAAACTGTTTTTT. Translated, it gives CASRRQGSWGEKLFF.

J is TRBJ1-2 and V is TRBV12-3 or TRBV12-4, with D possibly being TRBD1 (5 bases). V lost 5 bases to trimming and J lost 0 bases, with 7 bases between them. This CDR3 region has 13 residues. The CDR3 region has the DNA TGTGCCAGCAGTGGACAAGCTAACTATGGCTACACCTTC. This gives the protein CASSGQANYGYTF.

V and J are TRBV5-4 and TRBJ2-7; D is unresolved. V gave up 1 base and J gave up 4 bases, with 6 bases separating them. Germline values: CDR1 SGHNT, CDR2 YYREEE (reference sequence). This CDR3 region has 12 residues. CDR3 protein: CASSLKGYEQYF. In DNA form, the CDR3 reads TGTGCCAGCAGCTTGAAGGGTTACGAGCAGTACTTC.

CDR3 residues: CASSSSLAGFNSPLHF. For the CDR3, the DNA is TGTGCCAGCAGTTCCTCTCTTGCAGGCTTTAATTCACCCCTCCACTTT. This chain joins TRBV28 and TRBJ1-6, with D uncertain. The CDR3 extends over 16 amino acids. The germline CDR1 and CDR2 sequences are MDHEN and SYDVKM. V gave up 4 bases and J gave up 6 bases, with 16 bases separating them.

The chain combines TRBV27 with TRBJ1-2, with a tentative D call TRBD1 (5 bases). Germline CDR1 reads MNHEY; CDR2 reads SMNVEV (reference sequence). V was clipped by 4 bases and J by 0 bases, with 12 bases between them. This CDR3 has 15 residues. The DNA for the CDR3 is TGTGCCAGCAGTTCGCGGACACTAGCTAACTATGGCTACACCTTC. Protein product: CASSSRTLANYGYTF.

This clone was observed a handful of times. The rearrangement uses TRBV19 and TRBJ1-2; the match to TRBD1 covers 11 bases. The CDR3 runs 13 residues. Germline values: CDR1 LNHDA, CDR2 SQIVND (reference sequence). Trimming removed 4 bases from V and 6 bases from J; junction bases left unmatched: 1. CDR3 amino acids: CASSTGQGDGYTF. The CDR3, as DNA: TGTGCCAGTAGTACGGGACAGGGGGATGGCTACACCTTC.

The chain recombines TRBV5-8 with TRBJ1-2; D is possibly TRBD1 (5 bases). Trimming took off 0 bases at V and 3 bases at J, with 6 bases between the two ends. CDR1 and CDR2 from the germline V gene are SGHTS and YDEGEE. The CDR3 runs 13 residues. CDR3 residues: CASSLGGDYGYTF. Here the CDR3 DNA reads TGTGCCAGCAGCTTGGGGGGCGACTATGGCTACACCTTC.